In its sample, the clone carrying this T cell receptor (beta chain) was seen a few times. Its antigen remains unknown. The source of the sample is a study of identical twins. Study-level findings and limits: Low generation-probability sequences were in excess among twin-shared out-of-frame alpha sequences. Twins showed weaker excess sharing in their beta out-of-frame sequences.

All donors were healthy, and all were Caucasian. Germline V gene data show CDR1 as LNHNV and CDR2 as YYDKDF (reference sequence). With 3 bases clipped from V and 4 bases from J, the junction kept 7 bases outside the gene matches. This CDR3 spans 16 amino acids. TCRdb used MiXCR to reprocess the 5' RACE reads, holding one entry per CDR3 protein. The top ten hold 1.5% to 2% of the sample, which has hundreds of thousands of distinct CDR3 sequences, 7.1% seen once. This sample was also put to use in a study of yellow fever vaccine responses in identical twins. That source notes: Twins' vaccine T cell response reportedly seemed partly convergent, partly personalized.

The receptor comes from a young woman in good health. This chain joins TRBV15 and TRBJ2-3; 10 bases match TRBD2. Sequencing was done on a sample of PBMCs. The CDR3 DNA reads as TGTGCCACCAGCAGTCCCGGGCTAGCGGGAGCAGATACGCAGTATTTT. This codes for CATSSPGLAGADTQYF.